This T cell receptor beta chain was recorded in a study of blood T cell repertoires in COVID-19 (dated by TCRdb to the early 2020s). In the study overall: Samples from collaborators originated in the United States, Italy and Spain and spanned both the acute and convalescent phases of COVID-19. Samples came from the ongoing ImmuneRACE study (first 160 participants) plus 1,254 subjects from 6 global collaborators. The dataset comprised deeply sampled blood TCRbeta repertoires from subjects exposed to, actively infected with, or recovered from COVID-19. A de-identified subject ID, COVID-19 status, age in years and sex were almost always included in the sample metadata. Where HLA class I and class II types were available, the types were taken from metadata supplied by the sample provider, not from assay-based typing. The repertoires were released in a freely available public database meant as a resource for research on the immune response to SARS-CoV-2. The prospective study material was composed of cDNA or gDNA derived from T cells, B-cell-depleted T cells, or PBMCs.

The CDR3 goes from the cysteine to the phenylalanine over 15 residues. Here the CDR3 DNA is all that survives: 45 bases in frame from base 1. V was cut back by 6 bases and J by 3 bases, leaving a gap of 14 bases between them. The germline V gene provides CDR1 KGHSH and CDR2 LQKENI. Broad study findings and their caveats: How much clinical and demographic metadata was included differed by source and by participant, and the metadata was provided uncurated.

Participants in the prospective study were enrolled through a virtual design, were aged about 18 to 89 years, and lived in 24 United States geographic areas. In the prospective study, participants were assigned to cohorts based on the clinical history participants reported in a screening survey and a study questionnaire. Exposed participants had been in contact with someone with a PCR-confirmed or clinician-diagnosed COVID-19 case within 2 weeks of study entry. In the prospective study, whole blood, serum and a nasopharyngeal or oropharyngeal swab were collected from each participant by mobile phlebotomists. Over a roughly 2-month period, participants in the prospective study had the option of providing additional blood draws and questionnaires. Blood samples from the prospective study were shipped frozen or at room temperature prior to DNA extraction. TCRbeta CDR3 regions were amplified from genomic DNA using the immunoSEQ Assay, a bias-controlled multiplex PCR. Concerning the study's data processing: The number of nucleated cells in each sample was estimated from the amplification of reference gene primers within the assay. To quantify the absolute abundance of each unique TCRbeta CDR3 rearrangement, sequence reads were collapsed and filtered. For each sample, productive Simpson clonality was calculated as the square root of Simpson's diversity index across productive rearrangements. TCRdb's version of the immuneACCESS table is confined to in-frame rearrangements and falls short of the full clone set. An unresolved V gene accounts for under half of the shortfall where checked; the remainder is of unknown origin. V, J and clone size derive from that table, while D and trimming were established from the DNA sequence. The sample table records a few hundred thousand clones; approximately 89% of these occur just once. About 0.78% of the sample lies in the top ten.

Regarding this clone: Its antigen has not been determined. The input lacks base qualities; no much larger clone sits a single base away.

Specimen: PBMCs or T cells enriched from blood (not recorded which). The chain joins TRBV18 to TRBJ1-4; a tentative D call is TRBD1 (6 bases match). This TCR was sampled from a woman in her thirties or forties who had been exposed to COVID-19. The DNA is as follows: TGTGCCAGCTCGGAAAGGACAGCATCTAATGAAAAACTGTTTTTT. This gives the protein CASSERTASNEKLFF. When the CDR3 is completed using the reference TRBV18 and TRBJ1-4 genes on either side, the full variable domain is NAGVMQNPRHLVRRRGQEARLRCSPMKGHSHVYWYRQLPEEGLKFMVYLQKENIIDESGMPKERFSAEFPKEGPSILRIQQVVRGDSAAYFCASSERTASNEKLFFGSGTQLSVL.